A single sample gave rise to the 17 T cell receptor beta chains below, sequenced in a study of CD8 T cells in Susac syndrome. When the RNA was reverse transcribed, random hexamers were used with an input of roughly 0.5 to 1 ug. TCRdb reprocessed the immunoSEQ multiplex PCR reads via MiXCR and lists one record per CDR3 protein. The table has 130,000 to 150,000 distinct CDR3 sequences, around 94% seen once. Sample: CD4+ T cells from PBMCs. The receptors were sampled from a human donor in good health.

V usage is TRBV7-2 and J usage is TRBJ2-2; D may be TRBD1 or TRBD2 (5 bases each). The CDR3 has 15 amino acids. CDR1 and CDR2 (germline): SGHTA, FQGNSA. Trimming stripped 4 bases from V and 4 bases from J, with 13 bases between. The CDR3 DNA reads TGTGCCAGCAGCTCCTTGTTGGGGACCACCGGGGAGCTGTTTTTT. Encoded protein: CASSSLLGTTGELFF.

J is TRBJ2-7 and V is TRBV5-4, with TRBD2 matching 9 bases. Unmatched junction bases numbered 4, after V lost 4 bases and J lost 2 bases. The CDR3 totals 14 residues. Germline CDR1 reads SGHNT; CDR2 reads YYREEE (reference sequence). CDR3 loop: CASSDRTSAYEQYF. The CDR3, as DNA: TGTGCCAGCAGCGATCGGACTAGCGCCTACGAGCAGTACTTC.

The chain joins TRBV29-1 to TRBJ1-1; D may be TRBD1 (6 bases). Germline V gene data show CDR1 as SQVTM and CDR2 as ANQGSEA. This CDR3 contains 16 residues. Trimming removed 4 bases from V and 0 bases from J, with 18 bases in between. The CDR3 DNA reads TGCAGCGTTGCTCGAGGACAGATACAGATGAACACTGAAGCTTTCTTT. Translating gives CSVARGQIQMNTEAFF.

The CDR3 nucleotides read TGTGCCAGCAGCCGGACAAAGACTAGCGGGAGGGCCGAATACAATGAGCAGTTCTTC. Its translation: CASSRTKTSGRAEYNEQFF. The genes are TRBV9 and TRBJ2-1; 14 nucleotides agree with TRBD2. Germline values: CDR1 SGDLS, CDR2 YYNGEE. The CDR3 has 19 residues. V lost 4 bases and J lost 4; bases outside the gene matches: 13.

The V gene is TRBV6-6, the J gene TRBJ2-5; D uncertain. The CDR3 sequence is 15 residues long. Germline lookup yields CDR1 MNHNY and CDR2 SVGAGI (reference sequence). V gave up 0 bases and J gave up 2 bases, with 10 bases separating them. The CDR3 protein is CASSYSGWNQETQYF. CDR3 nucleotides: TGTGCCAGCAGTTACTCGGGCTGGAATCAAGAGACCCAGTACTTC.

J is TRBJ1-3 and V is TRBV25-1; possibly TRBD1 for D (6 bases). The CDR3 runs to 14 residues. Germline CDR1 reads MGHDK; CDR2 reads SYGVNS. V gave up 6 bases and J gave up 3 bases, with 12 bases separating them. The CDR3 loop reads CASRQGVRGNTIYF. CDR3 sequence (DNA): TGTGCCAGCAGACAGGGAGTGCGTGGAAACACCATATATTTT.

J is TRBJ1-2 and V is TRBV20-1; a weak D match, TRBD1 (5 bases). Trimming pared 1 base from V and 4 bases from J, leaving 7 bases between. CDR1 and CDR2 (germline): DFQATT, SNEGSKA (reference sequence). The CDR3 is 12 amino acids. The CDR3 sequence: CSARGDGYGYTF. As DNA, the CDR3 is TGCAGTGCTAGAGGGGACGGCTATGGCTACACCTTC.

V and J are TRBV20-1 and TRBJ1-5, with TRBD1 matching over 9 bases. The V segment lost 5 bases and the J segment 5 bases; nucleotides outside the gene matches: 10. In germline, CDR1 is DFQATT, CDR2 SNEGSKA (reference sequence). The CDR3 consists of 15 residues. The CDR3 region is CSAGRDRVRDQPQHF. Written as DNA, the CDR3 is TGCAGTGCTGGCCGGGACAGGGTAAGGGATCAGCCCCAGCATTTT.

The chain recombines TRBV6-2 or TRBV6-3 with TRBJ2-3, with TRBD2 as a possible D gene (6 bases). With 2 bases removed from V and 7 bases from J, the gap between germline ends came to 13 bases. The CDR3 runs 14 residues. Germline CDR1 reads MNHEY; CDR2 reads SVGEGT. The CDR3 nucleotides read TGTGCCAGCAGTTACGACCTAGCGAGATATACGCAGTATTTT. Residues: CASSYDLARYTQYF.

The chain combines TRBV10-3 with TRBJ2-7; TRBD1 matches 8 bases. The CDR3 sequence is 15 residues long. Trimming at V came to 4 bases and at J to 1 base, leaving 6 bases not matched to a gene. Germline V gene lookup returns CDR1 ENHRY and CDR2 SYGVKD. The CDR3 protein is CAISARQGASYEQYF. The CDR3 coding sequence is TGTGCCATCAGTGCGCGGCAGGGGGCTTCCTACGAGCAGTACTTC.

The chain combines TRBV9 with TRBJ1-1; 11 nucleotides match TRBD1. V shed 4 bases and J 0 bases; nucleotides not matched to a gene: 14. CDR1 and CDR2 (germline): SGDLS, YYNGEE. The CDR3 covers 19 residues. The CDR3 protein is CASSLHRDRGWYMNTEAFF. CDR3 bases: TGTGCCAGCAGCTTGCACCGGGACAGGGGGTGGTACATGAACACTGAAGCTTTCTTT.

The rearrangement joins TRBV30 to TRBJ2-7, with D possibly being TRBD2 (5 bases). This CDR3 comprises 13 residues. Trimming cost V 5 bases and J 11 bases, with 22 bases left between them. Germline V gene lookup returns CDR1 GTSNPN and CDR2 SVGIG (reference sequence). For the CDR3, the DNA is TGTGCCTGGGGACCACATGCCGGGATAACGAAGTACTTC. Encoded protein: CAWGPHAGITKYF.

The rearrangement links TRBV30 to TRBJ1-2, with a weak D call TRBD1 (5 bases). Trimming took off 3 bases at V and 8 bases at J, with 13 bases between the two ends. The CDR3 has 12 amino acids. Germline V gene lookup returns CDR1 GTSNPN and CDR2 SVGIG (reference sequence). The CDR3 coding sequence is TGTGCCTGGAGAGGGCAGGGCTCCGGCTACACCTTC. Protein product: CAWRGQGSGYTF.

This clonotype has a handful of counts. The chain uses TRBV28 and TRBJ2-7, with TRBD1 matching 7 bases. The CDR3 sequence is 13 residues long. The junction had 2 bases not matched to a gene; V was cut back by 5 bases and J by 1 base. In germline, CDR1 is MDHEN, CDR2 SYDVKM. This CDR3 reads CASSAGGSYEQYF. Written as DNA, the CDR3 is TGTGCCAGCAGTGCAGGGGGATCCTACGAGCAGTACTTC.

The chain couples TRBV5-4 to TRBJ1-2, with 10 bases matching TRBD1. Germline CDR1 and CDR2: SGHNT and YYREEE (reference sequence). This CDR3 has 14 amino acids. The V segment lost 4 bases and the J segment 4 bases; nucleotides outside the gene matches: 4. In DNA form, the CDR3 reads TGTGCCAGCAGCCAGGGACAGGGGCGCTATGGCTACACCTTC. Protein: CASSQGQGRYGYTF.

The gene calls are TRBV27 and TRBJ2-7, with 11 positions matching TRBD1. V was clipped by 4 bases and J by 6 bases; unmatched bases: 5. CDR3 length: 14 residues. The germline CDR1 and CDR2 sequences are MNHEY and SMNVEV (reference sequence). The CDR3 protein is CASSSRDRGIEQYF. The CDR3 region has the DNA TGTGCCAGCAGTTCCCGGGACAGGGGGATCGAGCAGTACTTC.

V is TRBV7-9 and J is TRBJ2-5; 9 nucleotides line up with TRBD2. The length of the CDR3 is 15 residues. V dropped 2 bases and J dropped 1; count of bases not matched to a gene: 2. Per germline, CDR1 SEHNR and CDR2 FQNEAQ (reference sequence). The CDR3 protein is CASSLLAGSQETQYF. The DNA of the CDR3 is TGTGCCAGCAGCTTACTAGCGGGAAGCCAAGAGACCCAGTACTTC.